The clone carrying this T cell receptor (beta chain) turned up a few times. Its matching antigen is unknown. The sample comes from a study of cytomegalovirus exposure and HLA in healthy donors. Study outcomes and limitations: There was a cluster of highly shared sequence variants that was likely a sequencing artifact. A few of the chains that were CMV-associated were confirmed in vitro to be specific for CMV antigens. Later analysis demonstrated an association between a missense DCLRE1C variant and TCR beta V- and J-gene trimming.

Trimming stripped 6 bases from V and 0 bases from J, with 12 bases between. Looked up from germline, CDR1 is SGHTA and CDR2 is FQGNSA. The CDR3 is 16 residues long. Amplification used 60 Vbeta primers and 13 Jbeta primers. Here immunoSEQ multiplex PCR was the method, and the copy in TCRdb shows in-frame clones only, minus some. In the table there are 200,000 to 250,000 clones, approximately 82% of which are singletons. The material sequenced was PBMCs. This clonotype was obtained from a woman aged 40 to 49 in good health and CMV-seronegative. The rearrangement joins TRBV7-2 to TRBJ2-6, with D possibly matching TRBD1 (6 bases). The CDR3 DNA is TGTGCCAGCAGTCGAACAGGGACCTCTGGGGCCAACGTCCTGACTTTC. It translates to CASSRTGTSGANVLTF.